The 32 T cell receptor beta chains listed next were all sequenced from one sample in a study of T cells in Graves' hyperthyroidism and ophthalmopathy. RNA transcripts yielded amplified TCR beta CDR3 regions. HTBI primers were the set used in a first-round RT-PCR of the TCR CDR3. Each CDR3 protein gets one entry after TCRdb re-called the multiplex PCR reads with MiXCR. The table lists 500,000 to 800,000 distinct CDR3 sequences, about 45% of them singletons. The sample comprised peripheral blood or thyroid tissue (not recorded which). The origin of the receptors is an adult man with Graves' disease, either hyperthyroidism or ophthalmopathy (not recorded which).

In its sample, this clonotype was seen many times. The CDR3 nucleotides read TGTGCCAGTAGGGGCCCGACAGTTAATCAGCCCCAGCATTTT. Protein product: CASRGPTVNQPQHF. The chain links TRBV19 to TRBJ1-5; the D gene is possibly TRBD1 (5 bases). The CDR3 sequence is 14 residues long. V was trimmed by 6 bases and J by 4 bases, leaving 13 bases between them. Germline CDR1 is LNHDA and CDR2 is SQIVND (reference sequence).

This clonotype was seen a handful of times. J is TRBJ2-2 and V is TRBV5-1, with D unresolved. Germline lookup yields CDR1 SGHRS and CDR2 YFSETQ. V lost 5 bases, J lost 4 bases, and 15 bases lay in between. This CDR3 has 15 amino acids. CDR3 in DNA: TGCGCCAGCAGGCATCAGGATACCGTCACCGGGGAGCTGTTTTTT. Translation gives CASRHQDTVTGELFF. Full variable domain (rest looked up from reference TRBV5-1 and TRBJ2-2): KAGVTQTPRYLIKTRGQQVTLSCSPISGHRSVSWYQQTPGQGLQFLFEYFSETQRNKGNFPGRFSGRQFSNSRSEMNVSTLELGDSALYLCASRHQDTVTGELFFGEGSRLTVL.

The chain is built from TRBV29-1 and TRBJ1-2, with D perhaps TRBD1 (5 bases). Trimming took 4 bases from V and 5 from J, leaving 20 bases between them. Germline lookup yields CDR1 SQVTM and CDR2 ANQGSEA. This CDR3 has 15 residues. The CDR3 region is CSVAAALWGFYGYTF. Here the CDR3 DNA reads TGCAGCGTTGCCGCGGCACTCTGGGGCTTTTATGGCTACACCTTC.

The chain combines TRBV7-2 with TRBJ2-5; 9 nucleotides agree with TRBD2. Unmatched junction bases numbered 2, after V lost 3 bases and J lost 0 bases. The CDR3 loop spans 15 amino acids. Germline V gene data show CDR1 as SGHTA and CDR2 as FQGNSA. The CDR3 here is CASSFGGGDQETQYF. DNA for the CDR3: TGTGCCAGCAGCTTCGGCGGGGGGGACCAAGAGACCCAGTACTTC.

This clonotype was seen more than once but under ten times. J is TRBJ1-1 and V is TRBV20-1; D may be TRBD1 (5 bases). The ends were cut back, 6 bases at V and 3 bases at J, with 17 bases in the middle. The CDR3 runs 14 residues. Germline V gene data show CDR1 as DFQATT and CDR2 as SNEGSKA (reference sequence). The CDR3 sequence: CSAEGGGLDTEAFF. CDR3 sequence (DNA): TGCAGTGCGGAGGGTGGGGGTTTGGACACTGAAGCTTTCTTT.

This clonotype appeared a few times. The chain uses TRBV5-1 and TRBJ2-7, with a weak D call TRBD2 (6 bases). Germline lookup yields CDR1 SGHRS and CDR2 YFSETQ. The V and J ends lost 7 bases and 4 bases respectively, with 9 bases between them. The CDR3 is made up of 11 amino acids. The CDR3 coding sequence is TGCGCCAGCGGCGGGGAGTACGAGCAGTACTTC. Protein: CASGGEYEQYF.

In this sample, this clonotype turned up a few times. The CDR3 DNA is TGTGCCAGCAGCTTGGGACGGGGCCCCCATCAGCCCCAGCATTTT. Amino acid sequence: CASSLGRGPHQPQHF. The chain uses TRBV7-9 and TRBJ1-5; tentatively, D is TRBD1 (5 bases). V shed 3 bases and J shed 5 bases, with 14 bases lying between them. This CDR3 has 15 amino acids. Germline-derived CDR1 and CDR2 are SEHNR and FQNEAQ (reference sequence).

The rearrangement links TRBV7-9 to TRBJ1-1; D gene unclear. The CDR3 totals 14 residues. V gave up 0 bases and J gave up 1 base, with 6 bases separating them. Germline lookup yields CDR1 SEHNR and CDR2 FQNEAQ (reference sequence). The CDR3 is CASSLALTNTEAFF. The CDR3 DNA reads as TGTGCCAGCAGCTTAGCGTTAACGAACACTGAAGCTTTCTTT.

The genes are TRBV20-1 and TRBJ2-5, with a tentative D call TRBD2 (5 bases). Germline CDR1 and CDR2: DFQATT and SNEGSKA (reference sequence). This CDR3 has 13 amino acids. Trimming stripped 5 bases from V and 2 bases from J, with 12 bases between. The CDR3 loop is CSAGPGSQETQYF. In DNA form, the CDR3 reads TGCAGTGCTGGACCGGGGTCGCAAGAGACCCAGTACTTC.

CDR3 protein: CSARDVRGSRNEQYF. DNA of the CDR3: TGCAGTGCTAGAGATGTCAGGGGGAGTAGAAACGAGCAGTACTTC. This chain links TRBV20-1 with TRBJ2-7; 7 positions agree with TRBD1. The germline gives CDR1 DFQATT, CDR2 SNEGSKA (reference sequence). Unmatched junction bases numbered 10, after V lost 0 bases and J lost 5 bases. The CDR3 runs to 15 residues.

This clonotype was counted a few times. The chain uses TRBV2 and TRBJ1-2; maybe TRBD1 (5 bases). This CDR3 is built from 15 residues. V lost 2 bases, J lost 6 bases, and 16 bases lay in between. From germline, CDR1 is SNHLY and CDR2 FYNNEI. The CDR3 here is CASSEPRRGVNGYTF. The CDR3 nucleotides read TGTGCCAGCAGTGAACCCCGCCGGGGGGTAAATGGCTACACCTTC.

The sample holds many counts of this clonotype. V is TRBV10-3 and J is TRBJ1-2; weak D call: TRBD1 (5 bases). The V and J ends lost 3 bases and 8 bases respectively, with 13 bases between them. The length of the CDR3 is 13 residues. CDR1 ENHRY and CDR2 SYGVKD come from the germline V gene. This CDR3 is CAISERQGEGYTF. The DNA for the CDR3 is TGTGCCATCAGTGAAAGGCAGGGTGAAGGCTACACCTTC.

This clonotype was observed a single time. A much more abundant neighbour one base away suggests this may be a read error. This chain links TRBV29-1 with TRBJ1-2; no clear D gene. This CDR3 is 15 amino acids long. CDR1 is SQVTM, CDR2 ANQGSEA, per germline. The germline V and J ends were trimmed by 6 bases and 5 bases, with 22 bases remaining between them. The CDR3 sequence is CSVRARGVNGYGYTF. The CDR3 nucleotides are TGCAGCGTCCGGGCCCGAGGAGTAAATGGATATGGCTACACCTTC.

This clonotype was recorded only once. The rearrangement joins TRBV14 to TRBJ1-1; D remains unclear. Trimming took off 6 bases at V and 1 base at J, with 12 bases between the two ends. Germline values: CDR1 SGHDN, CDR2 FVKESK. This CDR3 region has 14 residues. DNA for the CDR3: TGTGCCAGCAGACCTATGGGCACGAACACTGAAGCTTTCTTT. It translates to CASRPMGTNTEAFF. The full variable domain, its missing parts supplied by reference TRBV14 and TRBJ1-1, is EAGVTQFPSHSVIEKGQTVTLRCDPISGHDNLYWYRRVMGKEIKFLLHFVKESKQDESGMPNNRFLAERTGGTYSTLKVQPAELEDSGVYFCASRPMGTNTEAFFGQGTRLTVV.

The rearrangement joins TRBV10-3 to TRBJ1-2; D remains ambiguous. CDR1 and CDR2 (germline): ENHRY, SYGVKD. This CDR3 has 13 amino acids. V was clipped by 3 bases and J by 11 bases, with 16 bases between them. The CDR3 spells CAISDSWLAGYTF. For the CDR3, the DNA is TGTGCCATCAGTGATAGTTGGCTAGCCGGTTACACCTTC.

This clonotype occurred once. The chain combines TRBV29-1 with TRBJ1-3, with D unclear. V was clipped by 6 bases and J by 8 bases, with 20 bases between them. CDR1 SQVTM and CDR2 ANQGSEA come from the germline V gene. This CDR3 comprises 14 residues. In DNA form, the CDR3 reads TGCAGCGTCGTGGACGGAATATATGGCTACACCATATATTTT. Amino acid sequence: CSVVDGIYGYTIYF.

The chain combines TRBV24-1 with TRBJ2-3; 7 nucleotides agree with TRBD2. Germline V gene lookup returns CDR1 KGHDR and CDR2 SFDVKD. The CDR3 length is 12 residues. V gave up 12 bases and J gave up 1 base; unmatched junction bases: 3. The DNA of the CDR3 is TGTGCCGCGGGAGAGGGCACAGATACGCAGTATTTT. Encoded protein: CAAGEGTDTQYF.

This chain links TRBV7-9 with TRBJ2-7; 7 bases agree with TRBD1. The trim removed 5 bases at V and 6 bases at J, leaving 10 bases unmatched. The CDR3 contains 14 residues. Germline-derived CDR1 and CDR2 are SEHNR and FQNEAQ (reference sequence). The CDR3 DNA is TGTGCCAGCAGCCTTCGGACAGGCCTCTGCGAGCAGTACTTC. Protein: CASSLRTGLCEQYF.

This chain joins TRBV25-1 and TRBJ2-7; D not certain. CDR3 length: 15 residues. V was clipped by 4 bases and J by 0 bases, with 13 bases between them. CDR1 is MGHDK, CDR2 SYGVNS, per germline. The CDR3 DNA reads TGTGCCAGCAGTGCTCTAGACACCTACTCCTACGAGCAGTACTTC. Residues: CASSALDTYSYEQYF.

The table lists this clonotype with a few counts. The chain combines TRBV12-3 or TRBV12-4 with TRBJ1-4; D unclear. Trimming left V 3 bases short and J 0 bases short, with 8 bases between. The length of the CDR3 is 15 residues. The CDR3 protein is CASSFRPATNEKLFF. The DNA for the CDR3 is TGTGCCAGCAGTTTTCGGCCTGCAACTAATGAAAAACTGTTTTTT.

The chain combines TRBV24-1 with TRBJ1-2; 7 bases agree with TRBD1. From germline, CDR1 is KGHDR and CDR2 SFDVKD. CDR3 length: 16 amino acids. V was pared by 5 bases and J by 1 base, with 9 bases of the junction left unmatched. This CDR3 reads CATSGPDRDSNYGYTF. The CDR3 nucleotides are TGTGCCACCAGTGGGCCCGACAGGGACAGTAACTATGGCTACACCTTC.

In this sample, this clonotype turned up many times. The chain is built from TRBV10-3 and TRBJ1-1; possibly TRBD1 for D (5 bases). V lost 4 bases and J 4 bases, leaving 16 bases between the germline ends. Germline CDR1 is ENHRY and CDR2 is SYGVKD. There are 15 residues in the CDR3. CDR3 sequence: CAISVDFQGGTEAFF. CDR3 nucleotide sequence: TGTGCCATCAGTGTAGACTTCCAGGGAGGCACTGAAGCTTTCTTT.

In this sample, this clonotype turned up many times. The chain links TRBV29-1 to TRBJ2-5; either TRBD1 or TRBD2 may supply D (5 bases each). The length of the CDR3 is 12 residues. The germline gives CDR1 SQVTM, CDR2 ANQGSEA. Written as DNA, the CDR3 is TGCACCATCCGGGACGGACAAGAGACCCAGTACTTC. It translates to CTIRDGQETQYF.

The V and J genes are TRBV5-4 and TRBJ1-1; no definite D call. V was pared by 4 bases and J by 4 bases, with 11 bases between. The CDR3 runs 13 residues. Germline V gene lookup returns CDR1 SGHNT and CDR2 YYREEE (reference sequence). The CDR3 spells CASSGLWGTEAFF. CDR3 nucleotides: TGTGCCAGCAGCGGGCTTTGGGGCACTGAAGCTTTCTTT.

The CDR3 sequence: CASRIQGTTEAFF. DNA for the CDR3: TGTGCCAGTAGGATTCAGGGGACCACTGAAGCTTTCTTT. This chain connects TRBV19 to TRBJ1-1, with D maybe TRBD1 (6 bases). Germline V lookup: CDR1 LNHDA, CDR2 SQIVND (reference sequence). The CDR3 runs to 13 residues. V lost 6 bases and J 4 bases, leaving 12 bases between the germline ends. The variable domain in full, with the rest retrieved from reference TRBV19 and TRBJ1-1, is DGGITQSPKYLFRKEGQNVTLSCEQNLNHDAMYWYRQDPGQGLRLIYYSQIVNDFQKGDIAEGYSVSREKKESFPLTVTSAQKNPTAFYLCASRIQGTTEAFFGQGTRLTVV.

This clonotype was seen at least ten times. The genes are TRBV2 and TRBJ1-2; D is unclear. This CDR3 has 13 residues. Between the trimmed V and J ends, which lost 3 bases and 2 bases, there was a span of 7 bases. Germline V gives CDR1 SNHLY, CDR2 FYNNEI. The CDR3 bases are TGTGCCAGCAGTGAGTGGGAAAACTATGGCTACACCTTC. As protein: CASSEWENYGYTF.

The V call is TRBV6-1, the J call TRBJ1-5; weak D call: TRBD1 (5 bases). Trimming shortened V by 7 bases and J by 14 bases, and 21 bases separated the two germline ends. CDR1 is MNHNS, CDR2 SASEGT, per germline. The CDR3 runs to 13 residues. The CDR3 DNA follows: TGTGCCAGCACCGAGGGCCCAGGGATCTACGAGCATTTT. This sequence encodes CASTEGPGIYEHF.

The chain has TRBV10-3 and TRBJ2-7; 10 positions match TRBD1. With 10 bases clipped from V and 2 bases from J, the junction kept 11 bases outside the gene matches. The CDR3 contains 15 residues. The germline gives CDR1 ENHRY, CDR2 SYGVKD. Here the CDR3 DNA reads TGTGCCAGCAGGGGGACAGGGGATCCCGCCTACGAGCAGTACTTC. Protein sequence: CASRGTGDPAYEQYF.

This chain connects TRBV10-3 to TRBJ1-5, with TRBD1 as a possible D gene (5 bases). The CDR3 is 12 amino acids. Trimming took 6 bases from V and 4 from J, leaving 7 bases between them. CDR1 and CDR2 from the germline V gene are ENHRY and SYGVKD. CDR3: CAIRGVNQPQHF. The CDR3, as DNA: TGTGCCATCAGGGGGGTTAATCAGCCCCAGCATTTT.

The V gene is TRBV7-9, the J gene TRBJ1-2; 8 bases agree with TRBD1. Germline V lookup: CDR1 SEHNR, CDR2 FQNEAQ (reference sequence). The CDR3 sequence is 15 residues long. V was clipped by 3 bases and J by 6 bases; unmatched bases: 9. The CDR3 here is CASSFLGGQGNGYTF. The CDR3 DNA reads TGTGCCAGCAGCTTCCTTGGAGGACAGGGAAATGGCTACACCTTC.

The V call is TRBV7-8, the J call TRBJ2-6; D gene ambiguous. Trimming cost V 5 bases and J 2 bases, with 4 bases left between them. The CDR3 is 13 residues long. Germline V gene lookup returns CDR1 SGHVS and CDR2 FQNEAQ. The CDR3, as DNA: TGTGCCAGCAGCGGAACTGGGGCCAACGTCCTGACTTTC. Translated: CASSGTGANVLTF.

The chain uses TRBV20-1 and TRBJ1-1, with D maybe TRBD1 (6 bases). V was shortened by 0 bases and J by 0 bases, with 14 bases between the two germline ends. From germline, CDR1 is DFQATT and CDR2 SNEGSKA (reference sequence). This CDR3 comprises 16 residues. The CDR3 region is CSARDRGGLLNTEAFF. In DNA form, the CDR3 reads TGCAGTGCTAGAGACAGGGGAGGATTGTTGAACACTGAAGCTTTCTTT.